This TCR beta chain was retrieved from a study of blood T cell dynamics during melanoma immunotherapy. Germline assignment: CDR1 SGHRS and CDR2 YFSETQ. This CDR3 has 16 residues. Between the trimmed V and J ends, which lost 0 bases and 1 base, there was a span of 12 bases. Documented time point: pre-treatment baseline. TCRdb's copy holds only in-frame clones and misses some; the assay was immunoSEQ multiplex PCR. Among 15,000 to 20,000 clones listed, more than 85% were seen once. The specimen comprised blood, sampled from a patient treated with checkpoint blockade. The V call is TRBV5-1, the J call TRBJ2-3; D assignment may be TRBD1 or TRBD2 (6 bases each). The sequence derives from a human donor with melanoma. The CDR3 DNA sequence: TGCGCCAGCAGCTTGGGCGGGACATGGGGCACAGATACGCAGTATTTT. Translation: CASSLGGTWGTDTQYF.